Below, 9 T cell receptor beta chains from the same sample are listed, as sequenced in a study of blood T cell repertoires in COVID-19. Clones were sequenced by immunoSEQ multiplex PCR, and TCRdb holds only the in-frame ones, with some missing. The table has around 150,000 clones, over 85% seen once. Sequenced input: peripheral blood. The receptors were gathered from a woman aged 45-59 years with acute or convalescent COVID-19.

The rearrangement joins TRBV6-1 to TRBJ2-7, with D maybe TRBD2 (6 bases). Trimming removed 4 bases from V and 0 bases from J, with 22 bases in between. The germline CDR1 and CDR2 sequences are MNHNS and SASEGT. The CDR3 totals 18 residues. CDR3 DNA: TGTGCCAGCAGTGTCAGGTATCCCCCCGGCGGGGACTCCTACGAGCAGTACTTC. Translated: CASSVRYPPGGDSYEQYF.

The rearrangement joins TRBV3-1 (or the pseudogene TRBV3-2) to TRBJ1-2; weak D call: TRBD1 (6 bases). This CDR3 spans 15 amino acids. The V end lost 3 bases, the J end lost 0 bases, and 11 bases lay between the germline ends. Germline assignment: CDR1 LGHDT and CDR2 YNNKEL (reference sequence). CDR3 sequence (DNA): TGTGCCAGCAGCCAGGGGACAAGCCCTAACTATGGCTACACCTTC. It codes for CASSQGTSPNYGYTF.

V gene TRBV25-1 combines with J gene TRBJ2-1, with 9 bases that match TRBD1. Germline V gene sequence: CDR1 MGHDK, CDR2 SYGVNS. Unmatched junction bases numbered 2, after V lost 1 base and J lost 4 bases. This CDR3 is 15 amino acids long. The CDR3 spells CASSESQGAYNEQFF. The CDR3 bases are TGTGCCAGCAGTGAATCACAGGGGGCGTACAATGAGCAGTTCTTC.

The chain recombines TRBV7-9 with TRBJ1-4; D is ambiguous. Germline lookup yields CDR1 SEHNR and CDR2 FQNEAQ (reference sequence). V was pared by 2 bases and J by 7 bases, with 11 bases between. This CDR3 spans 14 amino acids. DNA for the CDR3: TGTGCCAGCAGCTTAATTCTGCAGGCTGAAAAACTGTTTTTT. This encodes CASSLILQAEKLFF.

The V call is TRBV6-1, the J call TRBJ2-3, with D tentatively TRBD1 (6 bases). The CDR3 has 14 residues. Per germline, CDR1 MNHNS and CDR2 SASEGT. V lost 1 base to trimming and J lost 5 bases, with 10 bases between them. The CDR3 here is CASSEGGLRDTQYF. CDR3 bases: TGTGCCAGCAGTGAAGGGGGGCTGAGAGATACGCAGTATTTT.

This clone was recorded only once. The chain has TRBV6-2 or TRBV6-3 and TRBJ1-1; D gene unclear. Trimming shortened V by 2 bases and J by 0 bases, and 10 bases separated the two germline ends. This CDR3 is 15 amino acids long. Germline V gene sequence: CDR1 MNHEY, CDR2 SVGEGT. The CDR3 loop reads CASSYSKRMNTEAFF. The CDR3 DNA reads TGTGCCAGCAGTTACAGCAAAAGAATGAACACTGAAGCTTTCTTT.

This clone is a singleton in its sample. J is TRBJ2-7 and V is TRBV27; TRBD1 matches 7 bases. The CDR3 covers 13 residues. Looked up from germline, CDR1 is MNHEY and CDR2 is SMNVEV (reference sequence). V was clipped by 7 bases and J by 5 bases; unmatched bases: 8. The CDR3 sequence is CASKAGGSHEQYF. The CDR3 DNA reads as TGTGCCAGCAAGGCAGGGGGTTCCCACGAGCAGTACTTC.

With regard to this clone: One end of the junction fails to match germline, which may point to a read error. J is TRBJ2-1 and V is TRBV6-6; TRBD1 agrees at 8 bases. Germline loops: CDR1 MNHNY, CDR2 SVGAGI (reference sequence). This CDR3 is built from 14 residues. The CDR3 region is CASSWTGPYDEQFF. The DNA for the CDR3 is TGTGCCAGCAGTTGGACAGGGCCCTACGATGAGCAGTTCTTC.

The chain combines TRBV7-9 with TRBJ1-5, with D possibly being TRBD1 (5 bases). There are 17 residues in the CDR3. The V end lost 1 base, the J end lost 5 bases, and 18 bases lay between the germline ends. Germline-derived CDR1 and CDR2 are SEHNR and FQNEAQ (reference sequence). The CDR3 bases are TGTGCCAGCAGCTTAGAAGACCGGTCTATAGGGGATCAGCCCCAGCATTTT. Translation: CASSLEDRSIGDQPQHF.